Shown below are 6 T cell receptor beta chains from a single sample sequenced in a study of control samples from healthy donors and cancer patients. TCRdb's table, derived via immunoSEQ multiplex PCR, lists solely in-frame clones and lacks some. In the table there are under 40,000 clones, about four fifths of which are singletons. The source material was PBMCs. These receptors all stem from a woman in her sixties with lung cancer.

V gene TRBV5-4 combines with J gene TRBJ2-3, with D possibly being TRBD1 (6 bases). The length of the CDR3 is 14 residues. V was trimmed by 0 bases and J by 5 bases, leaving 10 bases between them. The germline V gene has CDR1 SGHNT and CDR2 YYREEE (reference sequence). The CDR3 reads CASSLDQGRDTQYF. In nucleotides, the CDR3 is TGTGCCAGCAGCTTGGACCAGGGGAGAGATACGCAGTATTTT.

V usage is TRBV5-4 and J usage is TRBJ1-4, with 9 bases fitting TRBD1. There are 15 residues in the CDR3. V lost 3 bases and J lost 8; bases outside the gene matches: 8. The germline V gene encodes CDR1 SGHNT and CDR2 YYREEE (reference sequence). CDR3 coding DNA: TGTGCCAGCAGCTCTTGGACAGGGGCGGAGGAAAAACTGTTTTTT. It is translated as CASSSWTGAEEKLFF.

The chain has TRBV29-1 and TRBJ2-5; D unclear. Germline lookup yields CDR1 SQVTM and CDR2 ANQGSEA. The CDR3 is made up of 12 amino acids. Trimming pared 8 bases from V and 5 bases from J, leaving 15 bases between. CDR3 sequence (DNA): TGCAGCTTGACTGCCCCCGGGGAGACCCAGTACTTC. Its translation: CSLTAPGETQYF.

The chain links TRBV19 to TRBJ2-7, with 7 bases aligning to TRBD1. The CDR3 consists of 13 residues. CDR1 is LNHDA and CDR2 is SQIVND in the germline V gene (reference sequence). With 9 bases clipped from V and 5 bases from J, the junction kept 10 bases outside the gene matches. The CDR3 protein is CASGDSPEDEQYF. CDR3 DNA sequence: TGTGCCAGCGGGGACAGCCCCGAGGACGAGCAGTACTTC.

This clone appeared a single time. The chain couples TRBV19 to TRBJ1-2, with 8 bases lining up with TRBD1. CDR3 size: 14 residues. The germline CDR1 and CDR2 sequences are LNHDA and SQIVND (reference sequence). V gave up 8 bases and J gave up 2 bases; unmatched junction bases: 7. CDR3 nucleotide sequence: TGTGCCAGTGGTTCGACAGGGGTGAACTATGGCTACACCTTC. Translation gives CASGSTGVNYGYTF.

The rearrangement links TRBV5-8 to TRBJ2-1; 12 bases are shared with TRBD2. The trim removed 1 base at V and 5 bases at J, leaving 7 bases unmatched. Germline V gene data show CDR1 as SGHTS and CDR2 as YDEGEE. CDR3 length: 17 residues. The CDR3 nucleotides are TGTGCCAGCAGCTTGAGATTGTGGACTAGCGGGGACAATGAGCAGTTCTTC. Protein: CASSLRLWTSGDNEQFF.